This is a list of T cell receptor beta chains from one sample in a study of lymphopenia after photon versus proton radiotherapy. Sequenced by immunoSEQ multiplex PCR; TCRdb stores in-frame clones only, minus some. The data show about 22,000 clones, with around 89% seen just once and 11% held by the top ten. The starting material was peripheral blood, obtained from a patient treated with proton-based radiotherapy. These receptors were taken from an elderly man with esophageal cancer. Both conserved end residues are part of each CDR3. The D gene is left open where the match is weak. Clone size is shown for a subset of rows, as once, few, many or a class of expanded clone.

TRBJ1-2,TRBD1,-,TRBV4-2,TGTGCCAGCAGCCAGGGGTCCGGGACAGTTAACTATGGCTACACCTTC,CASSQGSGTVNYGYTF
TRBJ2-1,TRBD1,-,TRBV6-1,TGTGCCAGCAGTGGACAGGGGTCGTTAGAGCAGTTCTTC,CASSGQGSLEQFF
TRBJ1-1,-,few,TRBV19,TGTGCCAGTAGTATCGGAGGGGTTGAAGCTTTCTTT,CASSIGGVEAFF
TRBJ2-5,-,-,TRBV7-3,TGTGCCAGCAGCTTAACGCTTGGATCCGAGACCCAGTACTTC,CASSLTLGSETQYF
TRBJ2-3,TRBD2,-,TRBV4-1,TGCGCCAGCAGCCAAGAGGGCGGTAGCGGGAGGGCTGCAGATACGCAGTATTTT,CASSQEGGSGRAADTQYF
TRBJ2-1,TRBD2,-,TRBV4-3,TGCGCCAGCAGCCGGCGGGAGTCCAATGAGCAGTTCTTC,CASSRRESNEQFF
TRBJ1-3,-,-,TRBV7-2,TGTGCCAGCAGCCCACGGGAGGGGCGGTCCGCTGGAAACACCATATATTTT,CASSPREGRSAGNTIYF
TRBJ2-7,-,-,TRBV6-5,TGTGCCAGCAGTTACTCGACCACCCAGCCCTACGAGCAGTACTTC,CASSYSTTQPYEQYF
TRBJ2-7,-,-,TRBV5-1,TGCGCCAGCAGCTTGGCGGGACAACGCGCCGAGCAGTACTTC,CASSLAGQRAEQYF
TRBJ2-1,TRBD1,-,TRBV10-2,TGCGCCAGCAGTGGTCGACAGGGGACCATTCACAATGAGCAGTTCTTC,CASSGRQGTIHNEQFF
TRBJ2-4,TRBD2,-,TRBV5-4,TGTGCCAGCAGCTTGGATGGGTCTAGCGGGATTCAGTACTTC,CASSLDGSSGIQYF
TRBJ1-2,-,few,TRBV7-9,TGTGCCAGCAGTCCTGACAGCTATGGCTACACCTTC,CASSPDSYGYTF
TRBJ2-1,-,-,TRBV5-1,TGCGCCAGCAGCTCCTTAGACAGGATCGACAATGAGCAGTTCTTC,CASSSLDRIDNEQFF
TRBJ2-4,TRBD2,-,TRBV2,TGTGCCAGCAGTGAAAGAACTAGCGGGGGGGTGGTGCAGTACTTC,CASSERTSGGVVQYF
TRBJ1-3,-,few,TRBV30,TGTGCCTGGAGTACCGGGAACACCATATATTTT,CAWSTGNTIYF
TRBJ2-7,TRBD1,-,TRBV19,TGTGCCAGTAGTGAGCCTCACAGGGGAGCCTACGAGCAGTACTTC,CASSEPHRGAYEQYF
TRBJ2-7,-,-,TRBV10-3,TGTGCCACCCAAATTAGCGCGGGCTACGAGCAGTACTTC,CATQISAGYEQYF
TRBJ2-4,TRBD1,few,TRBV19,TGTGCCAGTAGTCTGACAGGGGATGCCAAAAACATTCAGTACTTC,CASSLTGDAKNIQYF
TRBJ2-7,TRBD2,-,TRBV5-5,TGTGCCAGCAGCTTGTATCCTAGCGGGAGGGAGCAGTACTTC,CASSLYPSGREQYF
TRBJ2-7,-,-,TRBV2,TGTGCCAGCAGTGCCACAGGGATGGGGTACGAGCAGTACTTC,CASSATGMGYEQYF
TRBJ1-4,-,-,TRBV7-6,TGTGCCAGCAGCCCAAGGGGAGTTAATGAAAAACTGTTTTTT,CASSPRGVNEKLFF
TRBJ2-1,-,-,TRBV11-2,TGTGCCAGCGGCGTTGATGTGGGGGTTTACAATGAGCAGTTCTTC,CASGVDVGVYNEQFF
TRBJ2-7,TRBD1,-,TRBV27,TGTGCCAGCAGTGTCCCCGGGACAGGGACCTACGAGCAGTACTTC,CASSVPGTGTYEQYF
TRBJ1-2,TRBD1,-,TRBV2,TGTGCCAGCAGTGGGACAGGGGATGGCTACACCTTC,CASSGTGDGYTF
TRBJ1-2,TRBD1,-,TRBV5-4,TGTGCCAGCGGTTCCGGGACAGGGACGAGAAACTATGGCTACACCTTC,CASGSGTGTRNYGYTF
TRBJ2-1,-,-,TRBV7-8,TGTGCCAGCAGCCGTCATAGCTCTGCCTACAATGAGCAGTTCTTC,CASSRHSSAYNEQFF
TRBJ1-5,-,few,TRBV7-2,TGTGCCAGCAGCCCAGGATCGGACAGACTCAATCAGCCCCAGCATTTT,CASSPGSDRLNQPQHF
TRBJ2-1,TRBD2,few,TRBV5-6,TGTGCCAGTCTTCGACTAGCGATTTACAATGAGCAGTTCTTC,CASLRLAIYNEQFF
TRBJ2-7,-,-,TRBV9,TGTGCCAGCAGCGTAGGAGGACACAACGAGCAGTACTTC,CASSVGGHNEQYF
TRBJ2-5,-,-,TRBV6-1,TGTGCCAGCAGTGAGTCGGGGGCACCTCAAGAGACCCAGTACTTC,CASSESGAPQETQYF
TRBJ1-4,-,-,TRBV13,TGTGCCAGCAGGAAAACAGGGCAGGGTGAAAAACTGTTTTTT,CASRKTGQGEKLFF
TRBJ1-3,-,-,TRBV5-1,TGCGCCAGCAGCGAACAGGCGAGCTCTGGAAACACCATATATTTT,CASSEQASSGNTIYF
TRBJ2-1,-,-,TRBV19,TGTGCCAGTAGTGCGACAGTTAACTCCTACAATGAGCAGTTCTTC,CASSATVNSYNEQFF
TRBJ1-2,-,-,TRBV7-2,TGTGCCAGCAGCCCTAACCAGGGGATCGATGGCTACACCTTC,CASSPNQGIDGYTF
TRBJ2-7,TRBD2,-,TRBV5-4,TGTGCCAGCAGCTCCCGGACTAGCGCATCCTACGAGCAGTACTTC,CASSSRTSASYEQYF
TRBJ1-5,-,-,TRBV2,TGTGGCTGCGGTGACAGTAGCAATCAGCCCCAGCATTTT,CGCGDSSNQPQHF
TRBJ2-3,TRBD1,-,TRBV7-2,TGTGCCAGCAGCTTCGGCGTCAGGGGGGATACGCAGTATTTT,CASSFGVRGDTQYF